This TCR beta chain comes out of a study of beta chain features in type 1 diabetes. Germline CDR1 and CDR2: SGHRS and YFSETQ. V lost 3 bases, J lost 4 bases, and 2 bases stayed unmatched. This CDR3 contains 14 residues. Reverse transcription of all isolated RNA meant that expressed TCRB transcripts were sequenced. Method: immunoSEQ multiplex PCR; TCRdb's copy keeps in-frame clones and lacks some. This table has roughly 290,000 clones, approximately 16% appearing once. Overall study findings and caveats: In all four CD4+ subsets, TCRB CDR3 length was significantly, moderately reduced in type 1 diabetes.

Comment on this clone: Its antigen remains unknown.

Sequenced sample: naive CD4+ T cells from blood. V is TRBV5-1 and J is TRBJ2-7; the match to TRBD2 covers 12 bases. This clonotype originated in a young man with type 1 diabetes. CDR3 sequence (DNA): TGCGCCAGCAGCTACGGACTAGCGGGATACGAGCAGTACTTC. It is translated as CASSYGLAGYEQYF.